The clone carrying this TCR beta chain was found a few times. Samples each had at least 5 micrograms of total RNA extracted. This sample is drawn from a study of blood T cells in healthy people across ages. About the research overall: Template switching captured about one barcoded beta molecule per two T cells.

Germline loops: CDR1 LNHNV, CDR2 YYDKDF (reference sequence). The CDR3 length is 16 residues. Trimming removed 3 bases from V and 8 bases from J; junction bases left unmatched: 11. Combining a sample-barcoded 5' primer with a J-beta primer mix, a second PCR ran for roughly 7 to 11 cycles. Each cDNA molecule, via a template-switch adaptor with 12 random nucleotides, was tagged. Each sample yielded at least 3 million CDR3-containing paired-end reads. TCRdb passed the 5' RACE reads through MiXCR, listing each CDR3 protein once. The data contain about 1,800,000 distinct CDR3 sequences, under 30% of them seen just once; the ten biggest clones take up 6.5% to 8.5%.

The TCR comes from a woman under 40 in good health. The V and J genes are TRBV15 and TRBJ1-4; 8 positions agree with TRBD1. What was sequenced was blood. The CDR3 DNA follows: TGTGCCACCAGCAGCGAAATTGACAGGGGATGGGAAAAACTGTTTTTT. This translates into CATSSEIDRGWEKLFF.